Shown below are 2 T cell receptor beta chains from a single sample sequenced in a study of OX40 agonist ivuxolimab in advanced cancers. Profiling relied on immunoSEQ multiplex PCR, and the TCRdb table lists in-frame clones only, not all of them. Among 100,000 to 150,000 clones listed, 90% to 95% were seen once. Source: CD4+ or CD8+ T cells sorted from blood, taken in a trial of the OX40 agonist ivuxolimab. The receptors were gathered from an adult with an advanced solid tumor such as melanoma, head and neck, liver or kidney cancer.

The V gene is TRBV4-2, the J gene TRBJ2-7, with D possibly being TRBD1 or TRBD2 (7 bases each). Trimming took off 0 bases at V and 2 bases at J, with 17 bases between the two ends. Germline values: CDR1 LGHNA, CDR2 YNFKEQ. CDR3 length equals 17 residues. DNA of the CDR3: TGTGCCAGCAGCCAAGATCTCAGGGGGACTAACCCCTACGAGCAGTACTTC. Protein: CASSQDLRGTNPYEQYF.

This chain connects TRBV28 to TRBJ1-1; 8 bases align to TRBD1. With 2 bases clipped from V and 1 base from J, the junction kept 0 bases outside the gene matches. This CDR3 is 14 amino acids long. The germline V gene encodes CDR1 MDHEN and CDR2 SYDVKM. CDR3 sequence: CASSLQGANTEAFF. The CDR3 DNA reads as TGTGCCAGCAGTTTACAGGGGGCGAACACTGAAGCTTTCTTT. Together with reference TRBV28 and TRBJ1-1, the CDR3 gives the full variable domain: DVKVTQSSRYLVKRTGEKVFLECVQDMDHENMFWYRQDPGLGLRLIYFSYDVKMKEKGDIPEGYSVSREKKERFSLILESASTNQTSMYLCASSLQGANTEAFFGQGTRLTVV.